The 22 T cell receptor beta chains listed next were all sequenced from one sample in a study of cytomegalovirus exposure and HLA in healthy donors. This PCR relied on a set of 60 Vbeta primers and 13 Jbeta primers. Method: immunoSEQ multiplex PCR; TCRdb's copy keeps in-frame clones and lacks some. The table lists more than 90,000 clones, about four fifths of them singletons. The sample comprised PBMCs. These TCRs come from a man younger than 40 in good health and CMV-seropositive.

The chain employs TRBV5-4 and TRBJ2-3; 8 nucleotides align to TRBD1. CDR1 SGHNT and CDR2 YYREEE come from the germline V gene (reference sequence). The CDR3 contains 13 residues. J was trimmed by 4 bases and V by 3 bases; bases with no gene match: 1. The CDR3 loop reads CASSWGQADTQYF. DNA of the CDR3: TGTGCCAGCAGCTGGGGACAGGCAGATACGCAGTATTTT.

The chain carries TRBV30 and TRBJ2-3; the match to TRBD2 covers 13 bases. CDR1 GTSNPN and CDR2 SVGIG come from the germline V gene (reference sequence). V was pared by 5 bases and J by 4 bases, with 6 bases of the junction left unmatched. The length of the CDR3 is 15 residues. The CDR3 DNA reads as TGTGCCTGGTCTACTAGCGGGGGGGCTGCAGATACGCAGTATTTT. Amino acids: CAWSTSGGAADTQYF.

This sequence joins TRBV5-6 and TRBJ1-2; tentative D call: TRBD1 (5 bases). Germline CDR1 reads SGHDT; CDR2 reads YYEEEE. The CDR3 runs 12 residues. Deletions cut 0 bases from V and 12 bases from J, with 12 bases between. The CDR3 here is CASSLAGRENTF. DNA for the CDR3: TGTGCCAGCAGCTTGGCGGGCAGGGAAAACACCTTC.

This clone was recorded many times. Within the sample, other DNA sequences also encode this same CDR3. The CDR3 DNA is TGCGCCAGCAGCCTCGACAGGAACACTGAAGCTTTCTTT. Its translation: CASSLDRNTEAFF. The rearrangement joins TRBV4-3 to TRBJ1-1, with a weak D call TRBD1 (5 bases). The CDR3 runs to 13 residues. The V end lost 4 bases, the J end lost 1 base, and 7 bases lay between the germline ends. In germline, CDR1 is LGHNA, CDR2 YSLEER.

The V and J genes are TRBV27 and TRBJ1-5; unclear D gene. Germline values: CDR1 MNHEY, CDR2 SMNVEV (reference sequence). The CDR3 consists of 15 residues. The V and J ends lost 0 bases and 3 bases respectively, with 9 bases between them. The CDR3 sequence is CASSLSRQFNQPQHF. The CDR3 DNA follows: TGTGCCAGCAGTTTATCGAGACAATTCAATCAGCCCCAGCATTTT.

This chain uses TRBV19 with TRBJ2-7; 10 nucleotides match TRBD1. The CDR3 covers 14 residues. Germline trimming cut 6 bases from V and 2 bases from J; bases unmatched to any gene: 4. Germline V gene sequence: CDR1 LNHDA, CDR2 SQIVND (reference sequence). The CDR3 sequence: CASSPGTGAYEQYF. In DNA form, the CDR3 reads TGTGCCAGTAGCCCAGGGACAGGGGCCTACGAGCAGTACTTC.

V and J are TRBV5-6 and TRBJ2-5, with D possibly matching TRBD1 (6 bases). This CDR3 is built from 14 residues. CDR1 is SGHDT, CDR2 YYEEEE, per germline. The V gene lost 0 bases and the J gene lost 3 bases, with 9 bases spanning the gap. CDR3 amino acids: CASSLGTVEETQYF. The CDR3, as DNA: TGTGCCAGCAGCTTGGGGACAGTTGAAGAGACCCAGTACTTC.

This rearrangement joins TRBV19 to TRBJ1-6, with 8 bases matching TRBD1. This CDR3 spans 14 amino acids. Germline CDR1 reads LNHDA; CDR2 reads SQIVND (reference sequence). J gave up 6 bases and V 6 bases, and 4 bases lay outside the gene matches. The CDR3 region is CASRRDRTNSPLHF. The CDR3 DNA sequence: TGTGCCAGTAGGAGGGACAGGACTAATTCACCCCTCCACTTT.

The sample holds a few counts of this clone. The rearrangement uses TRBV7-2 and TRBJ2-3; D is perhaps TRBD1 (5 bases). The ends were cut back, 5 bases at V and 7 bases at J, with 10 bases in the middle. The CDR3 is 12 residues long. Per germline, CDR1 SGHTA and CDR2 FQGNSA. CDR3 DNA sequence: TGTGCCAGCAGCCCAGGGCTACATACGCAGTATTTT. Protein product: CASSPGLHTQYF.

A single count supports this clone. The V and J genes are TRBV12-5 and TRBJ1-2; TRBD1 is a possible D gene (6 bases). The ends were cut back, 2 bases at V and 11 bases at J, with 18 bases in the middle. This CDR3 has 14 amino acids. From germline, CDR1 is LGHNT and CDR2 FRNRAP. CDR3 nucleotide sequence: TGTGCTAGTGGTTTGCTCCCAGGGGTGGAGCGTTACACCTTC. Amino acids: CASGLLPGVERYTF.

In its sample, this clone was seen a few times. CDR3 sequence (DNA): TGTGCCAGTAGTGCGGACAGGGGAGGCACTGAAGCTTTCTTT. This codes for CASSADRGGTEAFF. V usage is TRBV19 and J usage is TRBJ1-1; TRBD1 matches at 9 bases. Losses at the gene ends were 5 bases for V and 4 bases for J; bases not matched to a gene: 5. The V gene's germline CDR1 is LNHDA and CDR2 SQIVND (reference sequence). The CDR3 length is 14 residues.

J is TRBJ1-6 and V is TRBV28; possible D gene TRBD1, 6 bases. The germline gives CDR1 MDHEN, CDR2 SYDVKM. This CDR3 is built from 13 residues. V gave up 2 bases and J gave up 10 bases, with 9 bases separating them. The CDR3 region is CASSLRGGSPLHF. As DNA, the CDR3 is TGTGCCAGCAGTTTAAGGGGGGGCTCACCCCTCCACTTT.

This chain connects TRBV7-6 to TRBJ2-1; a possible D gene is TRBD2 (7 bases). Trimming stripped 3 bases from V and 4 bases from J, with 19 bases between. This CDR3 spans 17 amino acids. From germline, CDR1 is SGHVS and CDR2 FNYEAQ. The CDR3 loop reads CASSLGGYGGQYNEQFF. The CDR3 DNA follows: TGTGCCAGCAGCTTGGGGGGGTACGGGGGCCAGTACAATGAGCAGTTCTTC.

This clone came up a few times. The V and J genes are TRBV9 and TRBJ1-1; TRBD1 is a possible D gene (6 bases). Per germline, CDR1 SGDLS and CDR2 YYNGEE. V lost 0 bases, J lost 0 bases, and 9 bases lay in between. This CDR3 comprises 15 residues. DNA for the CDR3: TGTGCCAGCAGCGTAGCAGGACAGATGAACACTGAAGCTTTCTTT. This sequence encodes CASSVAGQMNTEAFF.

Details on this clone: Germline is not matched at one junction end, which may reflect a read error. The chain couples TRBV10-3 to TRBJ1-2; 7 nucleotides align to TRBD1. The germline V gene has CDR1 ENHRY and CDR2 SYGVKD. The CDR3 totals 15 residues. The chain's CDR3 is CAISRESGQSYGYPF. For the CDR3, the DNA is TGTGCCATCAGTAGGGAATCGGGACAGTCCTATGGCTACCCCTTC.

This clone was recorded a few times. The rearrangement joins TRBV19 to TRBJ1-6; TRBD1 matches 7 bases. Trimming removed 3 bases from V and 5 bases from J; junction bases left unmatched: 4. This CDR3 comprises 15 residues. Germline V gene data show CDR1 as LNHDA and CDR2 as SQIVND (reference sequence). CDR3 in DNA: TGTGCCAGTAGTATCCGGGACAGAGATAATTCACCCCTCCACTTT. As protein: CASSIRDRDNSPLHF.

This chain uses TRBV7-9 with TRBJ2-7; TRBD1 matches at 8 bases. Trimming took 4 bases from V and 0 from J; bases not matched to a gene: 11. CDR1 is SEHNR and CDR2 is FQNEAQ in the germline V gene (reference sequence). The CDR3 extends over 17 amino acids. DNA for the CDR3: TGTGCCAGCAGCTCCCCCTCGACAGGGGCCCGCTCCTACGAGCAGTACTTC. It encodes CASSSPSTGARSYEQYF.

The chain has TRBV29-1 and TRBJ1-5, with 9 bases identical to TRBD1. CDR1 SQVTM and CDR2 ANQGSEA come from the germline V gene. The CDR3 is 17 amino acids. V gave up 4 bases and J gave up 1 base; unmatched junction bases: 11. The CDR3 DNA sequence: TGCAGCGTTGCCGGAGGGTCCGGGACAGGGAGCAATCAGCCCCAGCATTTT. This codes for CSVAGGSGTGSNQPQHF.

This chain joins TRBV30 and TRBJ2-7; 7 bases align to TRBD2. Losses at the gene ends were 2 bases for V and 6 bases for J; bases not matched to a gene: 4. The germline V gene encodes CDR1 GTSNPN and CDR2 SVGIG (reference sequence). The CDR3 is 12 residues long. The CDR3 region is CAWSRLAGEQYF. CDR3 coding DNA: TGTGCCTGGAGTCGACTAGCTGGCGAGCAGTACTTC.

The chain employs TRBV18 and TRBJ1-6; D possibly corresponds to TRBD1 (5 bases). V dropped 6 bases and J dropped 9 bases, with 18 bases sitting between them. The CDR3 loop spans 15 amino acids. Germline CDR1 KGHSH, CDR2 LQKENI. CDR3 in DNA: TGTGCCAGCTCGCGACTCGGGGGGGTCGCTTCACCCCTCCACTTT. Translating gives CASSRLGGVASPLHF.

This chain links TRBV9 with TRBJ2-7; tentative D call: TRBD1 (6 bases). V lost 2 bases and J lost 2, with 11 bases in between. Germline values: CDR1 SGDLS, CDR2 YYNGEE. The length of the CDR3 is 14 residues. The CDR3 is CASSVSGETYEQYF. CDR3 bases: TGTGCCAGCAGCGTGTCAGGGGAGACCTACGAGCAGTACTTC.

This chain uses TRBV5-1 with TRBJ2-1; the D gene is possibly TRBD2 (6 bases). This CDR3 contains 14 residues. V was shortened by 0 bases and J by 8 bases, with 12 bases between the two germline ends. In germline, CDR1 is SGHRS, CDR2 YFSETQ. The CDR3 sequence: CASSLGGWEDEQFF. CDR3 sequence (DNA): TGCGCCAGCAGCTTGGGGGGTTGGGAGGATGAGCAGTTCTTC.